This T cell receptor (beta chain) was observed in a study of blood T cell repertoires in COVID-19. Across the study: The United States, Italy and Spain provided the acute and convalescent COVID-19 samples. T cells, B-cell-depleted T cells, or PBMCs provided the cDNA or gDNA that served as material.

Enrolment of Seattle patients took place during active infection, and they were followed longitudinally. The CDR3 has 14 amino acids. The germline CDR1 and CDR2 sequences are SGHRS and YFSETQ. V lost 4 bases and J 0 bases, leaving 9 bases between the germline ends. Details on this clone: The sample has other DNA sequences that encode this CDR3 too.

In the original workflow: Nucleated cell counts were estimated from reference gene primer amplification. Clones were sequenced by immunoSEQ multiplex PCR, and TCRdb holds only the in-frame ones, with some missing. The V and J calls and clone size are taken from that table; D and trimming were inferred from the DNA. Among about 170,000 clones listed, over 75% were seen once. The sequencing sample was made of peripheral blood. J is TRBJ2-3 and V is TRBV5-1, with D possibly TRBD1 on 6 matching bases. The receptor was derived from an older man with COVID-19, enrolled during active disease. CDR3 sequence (DNA): TGCGCCAGCAGCCAGGGGTCTAGCACAGATACGCAGTATTTT. Its protein product is CASSQGSSTDTQYF. Full variable domain (rest looked up from reference TRBV5-1 and TRBJ2-3): KAGVTQTPRYLIKTRGQQVTLSCSPISGHRSVSWYQQTPGQGLQFLFEYFSETQRNKGNFPGRFSGRQFSNSRSEMNVSTLELGDSALYLCASSQGSSTDTQYFGPGTRLTVL.